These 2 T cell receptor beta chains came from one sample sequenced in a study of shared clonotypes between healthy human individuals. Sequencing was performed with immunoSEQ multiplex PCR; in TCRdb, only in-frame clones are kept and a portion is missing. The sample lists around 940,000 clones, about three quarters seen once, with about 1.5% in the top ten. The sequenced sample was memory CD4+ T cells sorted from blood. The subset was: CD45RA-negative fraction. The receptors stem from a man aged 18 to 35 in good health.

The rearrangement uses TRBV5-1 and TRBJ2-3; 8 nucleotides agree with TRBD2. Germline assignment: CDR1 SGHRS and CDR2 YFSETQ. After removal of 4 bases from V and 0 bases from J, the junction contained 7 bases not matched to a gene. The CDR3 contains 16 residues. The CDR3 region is CASSEILAASTDTQYF. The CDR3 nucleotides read TGCGCCAGCAGCGAGATACTAGCGGCTAGCACAGATACGCAGTATTTT.

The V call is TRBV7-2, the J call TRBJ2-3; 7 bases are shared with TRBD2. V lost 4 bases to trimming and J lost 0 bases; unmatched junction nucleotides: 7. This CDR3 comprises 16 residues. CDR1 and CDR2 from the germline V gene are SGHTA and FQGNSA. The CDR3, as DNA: TGTGCCAGCAGCTCCACGGTTAGCGGGAGCACAGATACGCAGTATTTT. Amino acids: CASSSTVSGSTDTQYF.